The rows below give T cell receptor beta chains drawn from one sample of a study of cytomegalovirus exposure and HLA in healthy donors. Profiled with immunoSEQ multiplex PCR; TCRdb holds only in-frame clones, not every one. Of 140,000 to 150,000 clones in the sample, less than 9.5% are singletons; the top ten hold less than 2%. Specimen: PBMCs. The source of these receptors is a male donor in good health and CMV-seronegative. The CDR3 runs from the conserved cysteine through the conserved F or W. A D gene is named only where the DNA matches it firmly. Not all rows give a size; the values are once, few, many and, for expanded clones, a class.

J gene: TRBJ2-3; D gene: TRBD1; clone size: few; V gene: TRBV4-3; CDR3 protein: CASSQFRTGSTDTQYF; CDR3 DNA: TGCGCCAGCAGCCAATTCAGGACAGGGTCGACAGATACGCAGTATTTT
J gene: TRBJ1-5; D gene: -; clone size: -; V gene: TRBV7-9; CDR3 protein: CASSLQSHQPQHF; CDR3 DNA: TGTGCCAGCAGCTTGCAGTCTCACCAGCCCCAGCATTTT
J gene: TRBJ1-1; D gene: -; clone size: -; V gene: TRBV19; CDR3 protein: CASSIGVETDEAFF; CDR3 DNA: TGTGCCAGTAGTATAGGCGTCGAGACAGATGAAGCTTTCTTT
J gene: TRBJ2-1; D gene: TRBD2; clone size: -; V gene: TRBV30; CDR3 protein: CAWSELAGFKIGEQFF; CDR3 DNA: TGTGCCTGGAGTGAACTAGCGGGATTTAAAATTGGCGAGCAGTTCTTC
J gene: TRBJ2-5; D gene: TRBD2; clone size: few; V gene: TRBV28; CDR3 protein: CASSLALAGVGQETQYF; CDR3 DNA: TGTGCCAGCAGTTTAGCACTAGCGGGAGTCGGTCAAGAGACCCAGTACTTC
J gene: TRBJ2-2; D gene: TRBD1; clone size: -; V gene: TRBV28; CDR3 protein: CAIHTGAGTGELFF; CDR3 DNA: TGTGCCATCCACACAGGGGCGGGCACCGGGGAGCTGTTTTTT
J gene: TRBJ1-4; D gene: TRBD1; clone size: few; V gene: TRBV6-5; CDR3 protein: CASRRRDSNEKLFF; CDR3 DNA: TGTGCCAGCAGACGACGGGACAGCAATGAAAAACTGTTTTTT
J gene: TRBJ2-1; D gene: TRBD2; clone size: -; V gene: TRBV19; CDR3 protein: CASSIVAGRAYNEQFF; CDR3 DNA: TGTGCCAGTAGTATAGTAGCCGGGAGGGCATACAATGAGCAGTTCTTC
J gene: TRBJ1-3; D gene: TRBD1; clone size: few; V gene: TRBV30; CDR3 protein: CAWSEVRQGANTIYF; CDR3 DNA: TGTGCCTGGAGTGAAGTGAGACAGGGGGCGAACACCATATATTTT
J gene: TRBJ2-7; D gene: -; clone size: few; V gene: TRBV29-1; CDR3 protein: CSVKGAGRGPYEQYF; CDR3 DNA: TGCAGCGTCAAAGGGGCGGGCAGGGGTCCCTACGAGCAGTACTTC
J gene: TRBJ2-2; D gene: TRBD2; clone size: -; V gene: TRBV4-1; CDR3 protein: CASSLSGGGRNTGELFF; CDR3 DNA: TGCGCCAGCAGCCTCTCCGGGGGGGGGCGAAACACCGGGGAGCTGTTTTTT
J gene: TRBJ2-1; D gene: TRBD1; clone size: -; V gene: TRBV19; CDR3 protein: CASKVQGDYNEQFF; CDR3 DNA: TGTGCCAGTAAGGTCCAGGGGGACTACAATGAGCAGTTCTTC
J gene: TRBJ2-7; D gene: -; clone size: few; V gene: TRBV2; CDR3 protein: CASRRVSPYEQYF; CDR3 DNA: TGTGCCAGCAGGAGGGTATCCCCCTACGAGCAGTACTTC
J gene: TRBJ1-2; D gene: -; clone size: few; V gene: TRBV6-1; CDR3 protein: CASSWTANLNYGYTF; CDR3 DNA: TGTGCCAGCAGTTGGACAGCAAATCTTAACTATGGCTACACCTTC
J gene: TRBJ2-2; D gene: -; clone size: few; V gene: TRBV28; CDR3 protein: CASSPRGRGSTGELFF; CDR3 DNA: TGTGCCAGCAGCCCTCGAGGACGGGGATCCACCGGGGAGCTGTTTTTT
J gene: TRBJ2-5; D gene: TRBD2; clone size: few; V gene: TRBV30; CDR3 protein: CASEREGGQETQYF; CDR3 DNA: TGTGCCTCTGAGCGGGAGGGGGGGCAAGAGACCCAGTACTTC
J gene: TRBJ2-7; D gene: TRBD1; clone size: once; V gene: TRBV20-1; CDR3 protein: CSGQGAYEQYF; CDR3 DNA: TGCAGTGGGCAGGGGGCATACGAGCAGTACTTC
J gene: TRBJ2-3; D gene: -; clone size: few; V gene: TRBV15; CDR3 protein: CATSSNRMGTDTQYF; CDR3 DNA: TGTGCCACCAGCTCTAACAGAATGGGCACAGATACGCAGTATTTT
J gene: TRBJ1-1; D gene: -; clone size: -; V gene: TRBV19; CDR3 protein: CASSKGADSAEAFF; CDR3 DNA: TGTGCCAGTAGCAAAGGGGCCGACAGCGCTGAAGCTTTCTTT
J gene: TRBJ1-1; D gene: -; clone size: few; V gene: TRBV7-2; CDR3 protein: CASSRQGMNTEAFF; CDR3 DNA: TGTGCCAGCAGCCGACAAGGAATGAACACTGAAGCTTTCTTT
J gene: TRBJ2-7; D gene: TRBD2; clone size: -; V gene: TRBV19; CDR3 protein: CASRTSGGAYEQYF; CDR3 DNA: TGTGCCAGTAGAACCTCGGGGGGAGCCTACGAGCAGTACTTC
J gene: TRBJ1-1; D gene: TRBD1; clone size: -; V gene: TRBV5-4; CDR3 protein: CASSSDRGTEAFF; CDR3 DNA: TGTGCCAGCAGCTCGGACAGGGGAACTGAAGCTTTCTTT
J gene: TRBJ2-5; D gene: TRBD2; clone size: few; V gene: TRBV11-2; CDR3 protein: CASSFMLAGEVETQYF; CDR3 DNA: TGTGCCAGCAGTTTTATGTTAGCGGGAGAGGTGGAGACCCAGTACTTC
J gene: TRBJ1-1; D gene: -; clone size: -; V gene: TRBV7-9; CDR3 protein: CASSLVQVSDTEAFF; CDR3 DNA: TGTGCCAGCAGCTTAGTGCAGGTCTCGGACACTGAAGCTTTCTTT
J gene: TRBJ1-2; D gene: -; clone size: few; V gene: TRBV15; CDR3 protein: CATSGTLGDRQPNYGYTF; CDR3 DNA: TGTGCCACCAGCGGAACACTGGGCGACAGGCAACCTAACTATGGCTACACCTTC
J gene: TRBJ2-1; D gene: TRBD2; clone size: few; V gene: TRBV4-3; CDR3 protein: CASSQDNAGGYNEQFF; CDR3 DNA: TGCGCCAGCAGCCAAGATAACGCGGGAGGCTACAATGAGCAGTTCTTC
J gene: TRBJ1-1; D gene: TRBD1; clone size: few; V gene: TRBV19; CDR3 protein: CASSIAPLDRGRGAFF; CDR3 DNA: TGTGCCAGTAGTATAGCCCCTTTGGACAGGGGGCGTGGAGCTTTCTTT
J gene: TRBJ1-2; D gene: -; clone size: few; V gene: TRBV19; CDR3 protein: CASSRNYGYTF; CDR3 DNA: TGTGCCAGTAGCCGGAACTATGGCTACACCTTC
J gene: TRBJ1-5; D gene: -; clone size: few; V gene: TRBV6-4; CDR3 protein: CAPGRQGLKLRPQHF; CDR3 DNA: TGTGCCCCTGGGAGGCAGGGCCTTAAACTCCGGCCCCAGCATTTT
J gene: TRBJ1-6; D gene: TRBD1; clone size: -; V gene: TRBV29-1; CDR3 protein: CSVRGGQGSPLHF; CDR3 DNA: TGCAGCGTGAGAGGGGGACAGGGATCACCCCTCCACTTT
J gene: TRBJ1-2; D gene: -; clone size: few; V gene: TRBV30; CDR3 protein: CAWSVTESYGYTF; CDR3 DNA: TGTGCCTGGAGCGTGACAGAAAGCTATGGCTACACCTTC
J gene: TRBJ2-5; D gene: TRBD2; clone size: -; V gene: TRBV7-3; CDR3 protein: CASSPGLAGLETQYF; CDR3 DNA: TGTGCCAGCAGCCCGGGACTAGCGGGGTTAGAGACCCAGTACTTC
J gene: TRBJ2-5; D gene: TRBD1; clone size: few; V gene: TRBV7-2; CDR3 protein: CASSGRTGQETQYF; CDR3 DNA: TGTGCCAGCAGCGGCAGGACAGGGCAGGAGACCCAGTACTTC
J gene: TRBJ2-5; D gene: -; clone size: -; V gene: TRBV2; CDR3 protein: CASSEYETQYF; CDR3 DNA: TGTGCCAGCAGTGAATATGAGACCCAGTACTTC
J gene: TRBJ1-6; D gene: -; clone size: -; V gene: TRBV4-3; CDR3 protein: CASSQDRQGSSPLHF; CDR3 DNA: TGCGCCAGCAGCCAAGATCGCCAGGGCAGTTCACCCCTCCACTTT
J gene: TRBJ1-3; D gene: -; clone size: once; V gene: TRBV18; CDR3 protein: CAASGDGNTIYF; CDR3 DNA: TGTGCCGCGTCGGGGGATGGAAACACCATATATTTT
J gene: TRBJ1-1; D gene: -; clone size: few; V gene: TRBV16; CDR3 protein: CASSKLGKGRGTEAFF; CDR3 DNA: TGTGCCAGCAGCAAACTTGGGAAGGGGCGGGGGACTGAAGCTTTCTTT
J gene: TRBJ2-3; D gene: TRBD1; clone size: few; V gene: TRBV10-1; CDR3 protein: CASQGQTWTDTQYF; CDR3 DNA: TGCGCCAGCCAGGGACAGACTTGGACAGATACGCAGTATTTT
J gene: TRBJ2-7; D gene: -; clone size: -; V gene: TRBV6-1; CDR3 protein: CASSLNRQSSYEQYF; CDR3 DNA: TGTGCCAGCAGCCTCAACCGACAGAGCTCCTACGAGCAGTACTTC
J gene: TRBJ1-5; D gene: -; clone size: -; V gene: TRBV5-4; CDR3 protein: CASSRWGEAQPQHF; CDR3 DNA: TGTGCCAGCAGCCGATGGGGGGAGGCTCAGCCCCAGCATTTT
J gene: TRBJ2-3; D gene: -; clone size: -; V gene: TRBV21-1; CDR3 protein: CASSKGRVRERRGGTDTQYF; CDR3 DNA: TGTGCCAGCAGCAAAGGTAGAGTCCGTGAGCGGCGGGGTGGCACAGATACGCAGTATTTT
J gene: TRBJ1-2; D gene: -; clone size: -; V gene: TRBV7-9; CDR3 protein: CASSLLQGRDYGYTF; CDR3 DNA: TGTGCCAGCAGCTTATTACAGGGTAGAGACTATGGCTACACCTTC